One and the same sample provided the 17 T cell receptor beta chains below, sequenced in a study of T cell changes during pregnancy in multiple sclerosis (dated by TCRdb to the late 2010s). Receptor amplification or capture employed the immunoSEQ multiplex PCR assay. TCRdb retrieved this table from immuneACCESS and kept in-frame rearrangements only. Not all clones are present; in checked studies, unresolved V genes account for under half, and no reason is known for the remainder. The sample table shows roughly 70,000 clones, and almost 95% are seen once. The ten largest clones capture under 3% of the sample. The sample here was peripheral blood, taken before pregnancy. These TCRs come from a female donor with multiple sclerosis, enrolled in a pregnancy study.

J is TRBJ2-7 and V is TRBV11-3; 9 bases agree with TRBD1. In germline, CDR1 is SGHNT, CDR2 YENEEA. Trimming removed 5 bases from V and 12 bases from J; junction bases left unmatched: 8. The CDR3 is made up of 12 amino acids. CDR3 in amino acids: CASSPGQGPTYF. CDR3 coding DNA: TGTGCCAGCAGCCCAGGACAGGGGCCGACGTACTTC.

This rearrangement joins TRBV19 to TRBJ2-1; possibly TRBD1 for D (6 bases). The germline V and J ends were trimmed by 4 bases and 10 bases, with 20 bases remaining between them. There are 15 residues in the CDR3. Germline values: CDR1 LNHDA, CDR2 SQIVND (reference sequence). CDR3 sequence reads: CASSTTGTLQSEQFF. The CDR3 bases are TGTGCCAGTAGTACAACCGGGACACTACAATCAGAGCAGTTCTTC.

This clone was picked up one time. The CDR3 DNA reads TGTGCCAGTAGTATGAGAGGACGGGGATTTAGCAATCAGCCCCAGCATTTT. Its protein is CASSMRGRGFSNQPQHF. The V gene is TRBV19, the J gene TRBJ1-5; no reliable D call. Germline CDR1 and CDR2: LNHDA and SQIVND (reference sequence). The length of the CDR3 is 17 residues. Between the trimmed V and J ends, which lost 3 bases and 0 bases, there was a span of 15 bases.

The rearrangement joins TRBV2 to TRBJ1-1; 7 nucleotides agree with TRBD1. Germline CDR1 is SNHLY and CDR2 is FYNNEI. The trim removed 2 bases at V and 3 bases at J, leaving 12 bases unmatched. The CDR3 has 17 residues. Here the CDR3 DNA reads TGTGCCAGCAGTGAAAACCCGAGGGGGCCTTCGGACACTGAAGCTTTCTTT. Translation gives CASSENPRGPSDTEAFF.

The V gene is TRBV7-9, the J gene TRBJ2-1; 9 bases match TRBD2. Looked up from germline, CDR1 is SEHNR and CDR2 is FQNEAQ (reference sequence). Trimming took 1 base from V and 9 from J; bases not matched to a gene: 4. The CDR3 consists of 14 residues. CDR3 residues: CASSLVAGVGEQFF. In DNA form, the CDR3 reads TGTGCCAGCAGCTTAGTAGCGGGAGTCGGTGAGCAGTTCTTC.

The rearrangement joins TRBV28 to TRBJ2-4; possible D gene TRBD1, 5 bases. Germline CDR1 MDHEN, CDR2 SYDVKM. The V gene lost 6 bases and the J gene lost 0 bases, with 18 bases spanning the gap. The length of the CDR3 is 17 residues. CDR3 loop: CASSLPQGWGAKNIQYF. The CDR3 DNA is TGTGCCAGCAGCTTACCTCAGGGTTGGGGAGCCAAAAACATTCAGTACTTC.

V and J are TRBV12-5 and TRBJ1-2, with a possible D match to TRBD1 (6 bases). The germline V gene has CDR1 LGHNT and CDR2 FRNRAP. The CDR3 runs to 12 residues. V was shortened by 6 bases and J by 4 bases, with 9 bases between the two germline ends. In DNA, the CDR3 is TGTGCTAGTGGGACGGACAGCTATGGCTACACCTTC. Its translation: CASGTDSYGYTF.

The CDR3 region is CASSLSGRGQETQYF. The CDR3, as DNA: TGTGCCAGCAGCCTTAGCGGGAGGGGCCAAGAGACCCAGTACTTC. This chain joins TRBV5-6 and TRBJ2-5; 11 nucleotides match TRBD2. CDR1 and CDR2 (germline): SGHDT, YYEEEE. After removal of 4 bases from V and 1 base from J, the junction contained 3 bases not matched to a gene. This CDR3 has 15 residues.

DNA for the CDR3: TGTGCCAGCAGCGCAAAGGCCTGGACTAGCGGGCTTATCGAGCAGTACTTC. As protein: CASSAKAWTSGLIEQYF. The V and J genes are TRBV25-1 and TRBJ2-7; TRBD2 matches 11 bases. J lost 6 bases, V lost 6 bases, and 16 bases had no gene match. Per germline, CDR1 MGHDK and CDR2 SYGVNS. This CDR3 is built from 17 residues.

The chain employs TRBV9 and TRBJ1-1; 7 bases align to TRBD1. J lost 5 bases, V lost 5 bases, and 9 bases had no gene match. This CDR3 has 14 residues. Germline CDR1 and CDR2: SGDLS and YYNGEE. CDR3 in DNA: TGTGCCAGCAGTGCAGGAGGGGGCAATACTGAAGCTTTCTTT. Protein sequence: CASSAGGGNTEAFF. Using reference TRBV9 and TRBJ1-1 for the parts outside the CDR3, the full variable domain is DSGVTQTPKHLITATGQRVTLRCSPRSGDLSVYWYQQSLDQGLQFLIQYYNGEERAKGNILERFSAQQFPDLHSELNLSSLELGDSALYFCASSAGGGNTEAFFGQGTRLTVV.

V usage is TRBV14 and J usage is TRBJ2-1; 8 bases fit TRBD2. Germline CDR1 SGHDN, CDR2 FVKESK. Trimming took 4 bases from V and 8 from J; bases not matched to a gene: 10. The CDR3 is 15 amino acids. The DNA for the CDR3 is TGTGCCAGCAGCCCCGGGACTAGTGGGTTATATGAGCAGTTCTTC. Its translation: CASSPGTSGLYEQFF.

This chain connects TRBV9 to TRBJ2-1; 7 bases align to TRBD1. V gave up 1 base and J gave up 0 bases; unmatched junction bases: 4. There are 16 residues in the CDR3. CDR1 is SGDLS, CDR2 YYNGEE, per germline. The CDR3 region is CASSVTTGSSYNEQFF. The CDR3 region has the DNA TGTGCCAGCAGCGTAACGACAGGGAGCTCCTACAATGAGCAGTTCTTC.

The V call is TRBV25-1, the J call TRBJ2-7; 9 bases map to TRBD2. V lost 8 bases, J lost 6 bases, and 14 bases stayed unmatched. Germline CDR1 and CDR2: MGHDK and SYGVNS. The CDR3 loop spans 15 amino acids. The chain's CDR3 is CASGRQTSGTPEQYF. CDR3 nucleotides: TGTGCCAGCGGACGTCAGACTAGCGGAACCCCCGAGCAGTACTTC.

This sequence joins TRBV6-1 and TRBJ1-5; D uncertain. Trimming took off 4 bases at V and 3 bases at J, with 13 bases between the two ends. This CDR3 has 15 residues. Germline lookup yields CDR1 MNHNS and CDR2 SASEGT. Here the CDR3 reads CASSVNRISNQPQHF. The CDR3 DNA reads as TGTGCCAGCAGTGTCAACAGAATTTCCAATCAGCCCCAGCATTTT.

The CDR3 here is CASTGGREGANVLTF. CDR3 DNA sequence: TGTGCCAGCACCGGGGGGAGGGAGGGGGCCAACGTCCTGACTTTC. The V call is TRBV5-4, the J call TRBJ2-6, with 7 bases identical to TRBD2. The CDR3 runs to 15 residues. The germline gives CDR1 SGHNT, CDR2 YYREEE (reference sequence). The V segment lost 6 bases and the J segment 4 bases; nucleotides outside the gene matches: 7.

This clone was seen just once. The rearrangement uses TRBV9 and TRBJ2-1; 12 bases map to TRBD2. This CDR3 has 15 amino acids. V was clipped by 4 bases and J by 4 bases; unmatched bases: 3. Germline values: CDR1 SGDLS, CDR2 YYNGEE. The CDR3 DNA reads as TGTGCCAGCAGCCTAGCGGGAGGGGTGTACAATGAGCAGTTCTTC. Amino acids: CASSLAGGVYNEQFF. Full variable domain (missing parts from reference TRBV9 and TRBJ2-1): DSGVTQTPKHLITATGQRVTLRCSPRSGDLSVYWYQQSLDQGLQFLIQYYNGEERAKGNILERFSAQQFPDLHSELNLSSLELGDSALYFCASSLAGGVYNEQFFGPGTRLTVL.

This sequence joins TRBV19 and TRBJ2-7; the match to TRBD2 covers 11 bases. The CDR3 has 16 amino acids. V was clipped by 4 bases and J by 3 bases; unmatched bases: 8. Germline V gene data show CDR1 as LNHDA and CDR2 as SQIVND (reference sequence). CDR3 amino acids: CASSRLGTSGIYEQYF. DNA for the CDR3: TGTGCCAGTAGTAGACTCGGGACTAGCGGTATCTACGAGCAGTACTTC.